Below, one TCR beta chain is given with its context. What it recognizes is unknown. The data belong to a study of CXCR3-negative and CXCR3-positive naive CD8 T cells. Notes on the study in general: The study found comparably high diversity in both naive subsets and much lower diversity in memory CD8+ cells. Fresh PBMCs were used in most assays, and CXCR3 expression partially decreased after cryopreservation. Hydrophobicity of TRB CDR3s was greater in CXCR3-positive naive cells than in CXCR3-negative naive cells. In naive cells, CXCR3-negative and CXCR3-positive subsets had similar TRBV-TRBJ usage; memory cells differed.

This CDR3 region has 12 residues. Germline CDR1 is DFQATT and CDR2 is SNEGSKA (reference sequence). Each TRB cDNA library was prepared by 5' RACE (with UMI labels). TCRdb reprocessed the 5' RACE reads, keeping one entry per CDR3 protein, no DNA. Its listing shows 95,000 to 100,000 distinct CDR3 sequences. By phenotype, naive CD8+ T cells were CD45RO-CCR7+CD27+CD95-. The sample taken for sequencing was naive CXCR3+ CD8+ T cells from blood. Regarding subset: CD45RO-CCR7+CD27+CD95- naive CD8+ T cells expressing CXCR3 (TNR3+). The receptor was isolated from a human donor in good health. Some clones in this sample may be carry-over from other donors' samples. The chain recombines TRBV20-1 with TRBJ2-5; TCRdb's D gene call, TRBD2, goes unchecked for lack of DNA. The CDR3 reads CSARLAGETQYF.